The next 30 T cell receptor beta chains were all read from a single sample in a study of human T cells and chemical hapten exposure. Sample time point: pre-sensitization, week 0. Treatment here: therapeutic diphenylcyclopropenone sensitization with weekly scalp DPC. TCRdb independently ran MiXCR on the RACE reads; one entry per CDR3 protein. The sample has approximately 260,000 distinct CDR3 sequences; about 9.4% are singletons. Source: whole blood, taken in connection with sensitization to the hapten diphenylcyclopropenone (DPC). The receptors originated from a middle-aged woman with alopecia areata. Some clones in this sample may be carry-over from other donors' samples.

V is TRBV5-6 and J is TRBJ2-7; 8 bases are shared with TRBD2. Per the germline V gene, CDR1 is SGHDT and CDR2 is YYEEEE. V lost 0 bases, J lost 1 base, and 3 bases stayed unmatched. The CDR3 totals 15 residues. CDR3 in amino acids: CASSLVSGASYEQYF. For the CDR3, the DNA is TGTGCCAGCAGCTTGGTTAGCGGGGCGTCCTACGAGCAGTACTTC.

This clonotype was recorded a few times. V usage is TRBV20-1 and J usage is TRBJ1-2, with 7 positions matching TRBD1. The CDR3 has 13 residues. CDR1 and CDR2 (germline): DFQATT, SNEGSKA (reference sequence). J gave up 7 bases and V 5 bases, and 10 bases lay outside the gene matches. The CDR3 DNA is TGCAGTGCTTCGAACAGGGGACACCGTGGCTACACCTTC. This sequence encodes CSASNRGHRGYTF.

This clonotype has only a few counts. This chain joins TRBV20-1 and TRBJ2-1; 12 positions agree with TRBD2. CDR3 length: 15 amino acids. Germline values: CDR1 DFQATT, CDR2 SNEGSKA (reference sequence). V shed 5 bases, J shed 4 bases, and the junction held 6 bases outside the gene matches. The CDR3 loop reads CSARAGTSGYNEQFF. The CDR3 DNA is TGCAGTGCTCGTGCTGGGACTAGCGGGTACAATGAGCAGTTCTTC.

This clonotype was counted at least ten times. The rearrangement links TRBV27 to TRBJ1-2; 11 bases line up with TRBD1. The germline V gene has CDR1 MNHEY and CDR2 SMNVEV (reference sequence). The V segment lost 3 bases and the J segment 5 bases; nucleotides outside the gene matches: 17. There are 19 residues in the CDR3. CDR3 sequence (DNA): TGTGCCAGCAGTTTGTGGGGTCCCGGGACAGGGGGTAGTTTGTATGGCTACACCTTC. Translation: CASSLWGPGTGGSLYGYTF.

The rearrangement joins TRBV28 to TRBJ2-7; D gene uncertain. From germline, CDR1 is MDHEN and CDR2 SYDVKM. With 2 bases removed from V and 5 bases from J, the gap between germline ends came to 10 bases. The CDR3 spans 13 residues. The CDR3 loop is CASSLLGSHEQYF. The DNA of the CDR3 is TGTGCCAGCAGTTTACTGGGGTCCCACGAGCAGTACTTC.

The sample holds a few counts of this clonotype. The gene calls are TRBV6-5 and TRBJ1-4; D is perhaps TRBD1 (6 bases). Trimming stripped 6 bases from V and 7 bases from J, with 15 bases between. The CDR3 has 14 residues. Germline V gene sequence: CDR1 MNHEY, CDR2 SVGAGI. For the CDR3, the DNA is TGTGCCAGCAGCCCAACAGGGTTTGCTGAAAAACTGTTTTTT. Translating it yields CASSPTGFAEKLFF.

The rearrangement uses TRBV20-1 and TRBJ1-1; possible D gene TRBD1, 6 bases. The V gene's germline CDR1 is DFQATT and CDR2 SNEGSKA (reference sequence). The CDR3 length is 14 residues. The germline V and J ends were trimmed by 2 bases and 1 base, with 11 bases remaining between them. CDR3 nucleotide sequence: TGCAGTGCTAGAAGGGGGGGCCCGAACACTGAAGCTTTCTTT. Amino acids: CSARRGGPNTEAFF.

This clonotype came up a few times. V usage is TRBV9 and J usage is TRBJ2-3; 10 bases fit TRBD2. The V gene's germline CDR1 is SGDLS and CDR2 YYNGEE. This CDR3 contains 15 residues. J was trimmed by 9 bases and V by 0 bases; bases with no gene match: 7. The CDR3 DNA reads TGTGCCAGCAGCGTAGATCAGCGGGAGGGGTCCACGCAGTATTTT. Encoded protein: CASSVDQREGSTQYF.

This clonotype has ten or more counts. V usage is TRBV7-2 and J usage is TRBJ1-1; a possible D gene is TRBD1 (5 bases). In germline, CDR1 is SGHTA, CDR2 FQGNSA. V dropped 1 base and J dropped 7 bases, with 10 bases sitting between them. This CDR3 contains 13 residues. The CDR3 DNA reads TGTGCCAGCAGCTTAGTCAGGGAGGGTGAAGCTTTCTTT. This codes for CASSLVREGEAFF.

This clonotype has more than one count but fewer than ten. The chain links TRBV6-5 to TRBJ2-7; D may correspond to TRBD1 or TRBD2 (6 bases each). Germline CDR1 and CDR2: MNHEY and SVGAGI. Trimming removed 5 bases from V and 2 bases from J, with 16 bases in between. The CDR3 has 15 residues. The CDR3 bases are TGTGCCAGCAGTGACCCCGGGGGCCCGACCTACGAGCAGTACTTC. This gives the protein CASSDPGGPTYEQYF.

The chain is built from TRBV4-2 and TRBJ2-7, with 10 bases lining up with TRBD2. The CDR3 sequence is 17 residues long. V gave up 0 bases and J gave up 5 bases; unmatched junction bases: 10. CDR1 is LGHNA, CDR2 YNFKEQ, per germline. The CDR3 here is CASSQDGASGSVNEQYF. In DNA form, the CDR3 reads TGTGCCAGCAGCCAAGATGGCGCTAGCGGGAGTGTTAACGAGCAGTACTTC.

In its sample, this clonotype was seen a few times. The V and J genes are TRBV6-5 and TRBJ2-7; D assignment may be TRBD1 or TRBD2 (5 bases each). The CDR3 has 16 residues. Trimming took off 2 bases at V and 0 bases at J, with 14 bases between the two ends. Germline CDR1 is MNHEY and CDR2 is SVGAGI. The CDR3 DNA reads as TGTGCCAGCAGTTACAGTGGGGGTCCGGCCTCCTACGAGCAGTACTTC. It specifies CASSYSGGPASYEQYF.

This chain joins TRBV5-6 and TRBJ1-2; D remains unclear. The V end lost 4 bases, the J end lost 4 bases, and 11 bases lay between the germline ends. The CDR3 is 13 amino acids. Germline V gives CDR1 SGHDT, CDR2 YYEEEE. CDR3 residues: CASSLTDIYGYTF. Here the CDR3 DNA reads TGTGCCAGCAGCCTAACAGATATCTATGGCTACACCTTC.

The chain employs TRBV7-2 and TRBJ1-1; D remains ambiguous. Trimming stripped 4 bases from V and 2 bases from J, with 11 bases between. Germline assignment: CDR1 SGHTA and CDR2 FQGNSA. The CDR3 totals 14 residues. Written as DNA, the CDR3 is TGTGCCAGCAGCTACGCAAACTTAAACACTGAAGCTTTCTTT. Translating it yields CASSYANLNTEAFF.

The V and J genes are TRBV28 and TRBJ2-7, with D unclear. Germline CDR1 reads MDHEN; CDR2 reads SYDVKM. Trimming shortened V by 6 bases and J by 6 bases, and 15 bases separated the two germline ends. The CDR3 has 13 residues. The CDR3 region is CASSRWSPPEQYF. CDR3 nucleotide sequence: TGTGCCAGCAGCCGTTGGAGTCCCCCCGAGCAGTACTTC. The entire variable domain, with the rest obtained from reference TRBV28 and TRBJ2-7, is as follows: DVKVTQSSRYLVKRTGEKVFLECVQDMDHENMFWYRQDPGLGLRLIYFSYDVKMKEKGDIPEGYSVSREKKERFSLILESASTNQTSMYLCASSRWSPPEQYFGPGTRLTVT.

This clonotype showed up many times. The chain combines TRBV2 with TRBJ1-4, with unresolved D. CDR1 and CDR2 from the germline V gene are SNHLY and FYNNEI. V shed 4 bases and J shed 4 bases, with 7 bases lying between them. The CDR3 totals 13 residues. The CDR3 DNA is TGTGCCAGCAGTGCTCAGCATAATGAAAAACTGTTTTTT. As protein: CASSAQHNEKLFF.

The gene calls are TRBV28 and TRBJ2-1; 9 bases line up with TRBD1. Germline trimming cut 6 bases from V and 0 bases from J; bases unmatched to any gene: 15. The CDR3 runs 19 residues. CDR1 and CDR2 from the germline V gene are MDHEN and SYDVKM. The CDR3 DNA sequence: TGTGCCAGCAGCCCCTGGGGACAGGGATCCCGGAGCTCCTACAATGAGCAGTTCTTC. Translated, it gives CASSPWGQGSRSSYNEQFF.

The V and J genes are TRBV21-1 and TRBJ2-1; the D call TRBD2 from the table was never checked on the DNA. TRBV21-1 is a recognized pseudogene. The CDR3 totals 18 residues. CDR3 DNA: TGTGTCAGCAGCAAAGGGACGCTAGCGGGAGAAGGTACGGGTGAGCAGTTCTTC. Protein: CVSSKGTLAGEGTGEQFF.

This chain uses TRBV28 with TRBJ2-2; D is possibly TRBD1 or TRBD2 (5 bases each). V gave up 6 bases and J gave up 2 bases, with 10 bases separating them. This CDR3 has 14 residues. CDR1 MDHEN and CDR2 SYDVKM come from the germline V gene. Here the CDR3 reads CASSSGHNTGELFF. CDR3 coding DNA: TGTGCCAGCAGCAGCGGACATAACACCGGGGAGCTGTTTTTT.

The chain couples TRBV29-1 to TRBJ1-1; TRBD1 agrees at 7 bases. The CDR3 contains 14 residues. Losses at the gene ends were 3 bases for V and 1 base for J; bases not matched to a gene: 5. Germline V lookup: CDR1 SQVTM, CDR2 ANQGSEA. The CDR3 loop is CSVDTRGANTEAFF. The DNA of the CDR3 is TGCAGCGTTGATACCAGGGGGGCGAACACTGAAGCTTTCTTT. The complete variable domain, with remaining parts taken from reference TRBV29-1 and TRBJ1-1, reads SAVISQKPSRDICQRGTSLTIQCQVDSQVTMMFWYRQQPGQSLTLIATANQGSEATYESGFVIDKFPISRPNLTFSTLTVSNMSPEDSSIYLCSVDTRGANTEAFFGQGTRLTVV.

In this sample, this clonotype turned up a few times. The chain employs TRBV12-3 or TRBV12-4 and TRBJ2-6; no definite D call. Trimming shortened V by 2 bases and J by 2 bases, and 10 bases separated the two germline ends. The CDR3 contains 16 residues. CDR3: CASSLRWDPGANVLTF. The CDR3 coding sequence is TGTGCCAGCAGTTTAAGGTGGGATCCTGGGGCCAACGTCCTGACTTTC.

This clonotype was counted ten times or more. The chain has TRBV7-2 and TRBJ2-7; no definite D call. The CDR3 length is 12 residues. Per germline, CDR1 SGHTA and CDR2 FQGNSA. V was cut by 3 bases and J by 6 bases, with 9 bases left in between. The CDR3 coding sequence is TGTGCCAGCAGCTTGGGGTTAGGCGAGCAGTACTTC. It specifies CASSLGLGEQYF.

The sample holds a few counts of this clonotype. The chain carries TRBV27 and TRBJ2-7; 10 bases line up with TRBD2. V lost 6 bases to trimming and J lost 1 base; unmatched junction nucleotides: 15. CDR1 and CDR2 from the germline V gene are MNHEY and SMNVEV (reference sequence). The CDR3 spans 18 residues. In nucleotides, the CDR3 is TGTGCCAGCAGCTTGTTAGGAATTAGCGGGAGGCGGTCCTACGAGCAGTACTTC. It translates to CASSLLGISGRRSYEQYF.

The table lists this clonotype with a few counts. The chain carries TRBV7-9 and TRBJ2-3; the match to TRBD2 covers 7 bases. Unmatched junction bases numbered 6, after V lost 1 base and J lost 5 bases. Germline CDR1 reads SEHNR; CDR2 reads FQNEAQ (reference sequence). The CDR3 is 15 residues long. The CDR3 nucleotides read TGTGCCAGCAGCTTAGAGGGCGGGAGTGGAGATACGCAGTATTTT. Its translation is CASSLEGGSGDTQYF.

This clonotype was counted ten times or more. This chain links TRBV6-2 or TRBV6-3 with TRBJ2-7, with TRBD2 identical over 8 bases. V was pared by 2 bases and J by 2 bases, with 5 bases of the junction left unmatched. Germline CDR1 reads MNHEY; CDR2 reads SVGEGT. This CDR3 spans 15 amino acids. CDR3 sequence (DNA): TGTGCCAGCAGTTACAAACCGGGACTAGCCTACGAGCAGTACTTC. Amino acid sequence: CASSYKPGLAYEQYF.

This clonotype was seen a few times. This chain uses TRBV20-1 with TRBJ1-4, with D maybe TRBD1 (6 bases). Germline assignment: CDR1 DFQATT and CDR2 SNEGSKA (reference sequence). Trimming pared 5 bases from V and 2 bases from J, leaving 15 bases between. This CDR3 is 15 amino acids long. The chain's CDR3 is CSAPKGGSTNEKLFF. CDR3 coding DNA: TGCAGTGCTCCGAAAGGGGGGTCGACTAATGAAAAACTGTTTTTT.

This chain joins TRBV7-9 and TRBJ2-5; TRBD2 matches at 7 bases. The CDR3 loop spans 15 amino acids. CDR1 is SEHNR, CDR2 FQNEAQ, per germline (reference sequence). The J segment lost 1 base and the V segment lost 3 bases, leaving 5 bases of the junction unmatched. The CDR3 here is CASSFTLAGQETQYF. CDR3 DNA sequence: TGTGCCAGCAGCTTTACGTTAGCGGGCCAAGAGACCCAGTACTTC.

This clonotype has a count of ten or more. CDR3 DNA: TGCAGTGCTAGAGTCCACGGGGCCCCGGGCACAGATACGCAGTATTTT. Amino acids: CSARVHGAPGTDTQYF. The V call is TRBV20-1, the J call TRBJ2-3; D may correspond to TRBD1 or TRBD2 (5 bases each). V lost 1 base and J lost 1, with 15 bases in between. CDR3 length equals 16 residues. Germline-derived CDR1 and CDR2 are DFQATT and SNEGSKA (reference sequence).

This clonotype was seen only a few times. The V gene is TRBV7-2, the J gene TRBJ1-2, with 7 bases lining up with TRBD1. The J segment lost 0 bases and the V segment lost 1 base, leaving 2 bases of the junction unmatched. Germline V gene sequence: CDR1 SGHTA, CDR2 FQGNSA. CDR3 length: 15 amino acids. The DNA of the CDR3 is TGTGCCAGCAGCTTAGGACAGGGACCTAACTATGGCTACACCTTC. Protein sequence: CASSLGQGPNYGYTF.

This clonotype was observed a few times. Here the CDR3 reads CASSFLWEGLETQYF. Here the CDR3 DNA reads TGTGCCAGCAGCTTTTTGTGGGAGGGCCTTGAGACCCAGTACTTC. The chain links TRBV5-6 to TRBJ2-5; 7 nucleotides line up with TRBD2. CDR3 length equals 15 residues. The junction had 9 bases not matched to a gene; V was cut back by 2 bases and J by 5 bases. Germline lookup yields CDR1 SGHDT and CDR2 YYEEEE.